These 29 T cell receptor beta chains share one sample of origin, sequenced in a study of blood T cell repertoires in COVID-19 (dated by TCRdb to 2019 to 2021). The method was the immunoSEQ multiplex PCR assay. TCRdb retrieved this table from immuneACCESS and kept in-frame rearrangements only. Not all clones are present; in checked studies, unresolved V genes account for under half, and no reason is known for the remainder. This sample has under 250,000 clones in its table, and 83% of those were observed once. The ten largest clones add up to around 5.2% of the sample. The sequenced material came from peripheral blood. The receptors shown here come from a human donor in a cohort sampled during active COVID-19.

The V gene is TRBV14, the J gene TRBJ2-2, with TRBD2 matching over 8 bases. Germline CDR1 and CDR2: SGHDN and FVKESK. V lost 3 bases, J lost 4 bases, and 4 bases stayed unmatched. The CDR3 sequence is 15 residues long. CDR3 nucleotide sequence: TGTGCCAGCAGCCACGGACTAGCAGGCACCGGGGAGCTGTTTTTT. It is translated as CASSHGLAGTGELFF. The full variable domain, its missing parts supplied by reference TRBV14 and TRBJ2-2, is EAGVTQFPSHSVIEKGQTVTLRCDPISGHDNLYWYRRVMGKEIKFLLHFVKESKQDESGMPNNRFLAERTGGTYSTLKVQPAELEDSGVYFCASSHGLAGTGELFFGEGSRLTVL.

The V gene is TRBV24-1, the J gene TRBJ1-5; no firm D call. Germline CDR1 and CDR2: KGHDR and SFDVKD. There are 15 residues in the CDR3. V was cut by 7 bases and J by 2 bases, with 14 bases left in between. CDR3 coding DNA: TGTGCCACCAGGAGCGGGGAATCTGGCAATCAGCCCCAGCATTTT. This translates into CATRSGESGNQPQHF.

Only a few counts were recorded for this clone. In DNA form, the CDR3 reads TGTGCCAGCACCCACTATTACGAGCAGTACTTC. Its translation is CASTHYYEQYF. The chain uses TRBV6-5 and TRBJ2-7, with D unresolved. V was cut by 7 bases and J by 4 bases, with 8 bases left in between. The V gene's germline CDR1 is MNHEY and CDR2 SVGAGI. The CDR3 consists of 11 residues.

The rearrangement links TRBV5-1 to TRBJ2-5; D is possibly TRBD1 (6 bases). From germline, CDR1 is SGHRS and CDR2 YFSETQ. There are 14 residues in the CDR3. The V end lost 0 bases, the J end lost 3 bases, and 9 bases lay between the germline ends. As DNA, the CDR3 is TGCGCCAGCAGCTTGGGACAGGCAAAAGAGACCCAGTACTTC. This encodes CASSLGQAKETQYF.

The CDR3 coding sequence is TGCGCCAGCAGCCGATTAGGACTACCCGAAAATACGCAGTATTTT. Residues: CASSRLGLPENTQYF. The genes are TRBV4-1 and TRBJ2-3, with D perhaps matching TRBD2 (6 bases). Germline assignment: CDR1 MGHRA and CDR2 YSYEKL. This CDR3 spans 15 amino acids. Trimming removed 4 bases from V and 7 bases from J, with 18 bases in between.

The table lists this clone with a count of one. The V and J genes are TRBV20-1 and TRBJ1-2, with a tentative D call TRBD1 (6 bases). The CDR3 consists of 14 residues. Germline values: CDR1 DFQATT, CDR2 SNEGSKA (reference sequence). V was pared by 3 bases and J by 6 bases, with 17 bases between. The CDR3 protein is CSASPRGGGHGYTF. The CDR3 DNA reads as TGCAGTGCTAGTCCTAGGGGGGGCGGCCATGGCTACACCTTC.

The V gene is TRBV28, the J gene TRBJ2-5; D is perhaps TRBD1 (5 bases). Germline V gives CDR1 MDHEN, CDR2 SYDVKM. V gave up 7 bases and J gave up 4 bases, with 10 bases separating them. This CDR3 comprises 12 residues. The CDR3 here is CASTPGAETQYF. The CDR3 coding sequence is TGTGCCAGCACCCCTGGGGCAGAGACCCAGTACTTC.

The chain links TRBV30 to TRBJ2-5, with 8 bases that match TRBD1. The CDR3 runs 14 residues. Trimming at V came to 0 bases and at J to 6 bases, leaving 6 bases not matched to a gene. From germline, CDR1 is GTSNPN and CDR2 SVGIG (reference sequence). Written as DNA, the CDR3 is TGTGCCTGGAGTGTACAGGGGGGCTCAAAGACCCAGTACTTC. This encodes CAWSVQGGSKTQYF.

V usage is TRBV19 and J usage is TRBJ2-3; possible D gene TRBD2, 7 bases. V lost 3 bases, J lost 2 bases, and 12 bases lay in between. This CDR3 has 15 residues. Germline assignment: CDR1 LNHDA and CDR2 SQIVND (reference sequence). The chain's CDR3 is CASSMQGRVTDTQYF. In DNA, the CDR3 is TGTGCCAGTAGTATGCAGGGGAGGGTCACAGATACGCAGTATTTT. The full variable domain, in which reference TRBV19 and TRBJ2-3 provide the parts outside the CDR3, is DGGITQSPKYLFRKEGQNVTLSCEQNLNHDAMYWYRQDPGQGLRLIYYSQIVNDFQKGDIAEGYSVSREKKESFPLTVTSAQKNPTAFYLCASSMQGRVTDTQYFGPGTRLTVL.

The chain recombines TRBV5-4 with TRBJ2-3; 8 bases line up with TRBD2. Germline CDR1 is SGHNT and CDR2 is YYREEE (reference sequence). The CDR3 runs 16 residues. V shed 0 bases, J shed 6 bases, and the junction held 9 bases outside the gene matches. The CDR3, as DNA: TGTGCCAGCAGCTTGGCCGGGACTAGGGCTCGGGATACGCAGTATTTT. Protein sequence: CASSLAGTRARDTQYF.

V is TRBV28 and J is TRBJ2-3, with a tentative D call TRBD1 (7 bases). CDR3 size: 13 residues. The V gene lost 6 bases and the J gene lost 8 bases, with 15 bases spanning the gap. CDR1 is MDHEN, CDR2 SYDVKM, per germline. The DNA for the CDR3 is TGTGCCAGCAGCGATCCAGGGGGAGGTACGCAGTATTTT. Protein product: CASSDPGGGTQYF.

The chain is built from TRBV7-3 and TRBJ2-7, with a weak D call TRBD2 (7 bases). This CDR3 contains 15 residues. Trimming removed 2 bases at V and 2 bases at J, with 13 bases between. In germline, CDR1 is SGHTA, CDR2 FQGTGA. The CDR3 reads CASSLGGGYTYEQYF. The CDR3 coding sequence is TGTGCCAGCAGCTTAGGCGGGGGCTACACCTACGAGCAGTACTTC.

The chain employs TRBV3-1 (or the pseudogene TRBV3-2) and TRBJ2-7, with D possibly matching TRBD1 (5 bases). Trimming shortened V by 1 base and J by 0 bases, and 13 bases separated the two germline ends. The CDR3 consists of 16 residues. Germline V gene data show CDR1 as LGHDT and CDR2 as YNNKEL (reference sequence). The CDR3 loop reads CASSQVAGKSSYEQYF. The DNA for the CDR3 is TGTGCCAGCAGCCAAGTTGCAGGGAAGAGCTCCTACGAGCAGTACTTC.

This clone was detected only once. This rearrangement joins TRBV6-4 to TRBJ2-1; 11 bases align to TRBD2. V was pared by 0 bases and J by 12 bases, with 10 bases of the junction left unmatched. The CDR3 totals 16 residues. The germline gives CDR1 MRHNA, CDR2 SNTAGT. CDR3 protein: CASSDSGELAGVGQFF. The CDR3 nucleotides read TGTGCCAGCAGTGACTCAGGTGAACTAGCGGGAGTCGGGCAGTTCTTC.

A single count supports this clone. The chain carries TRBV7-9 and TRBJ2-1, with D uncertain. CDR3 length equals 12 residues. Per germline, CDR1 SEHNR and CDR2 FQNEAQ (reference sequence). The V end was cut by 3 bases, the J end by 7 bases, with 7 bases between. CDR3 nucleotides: TGTGCCAGCAGCTTTCCTAGGAATGAGCAGTTCTTC. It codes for CASSFPRNEQFF.

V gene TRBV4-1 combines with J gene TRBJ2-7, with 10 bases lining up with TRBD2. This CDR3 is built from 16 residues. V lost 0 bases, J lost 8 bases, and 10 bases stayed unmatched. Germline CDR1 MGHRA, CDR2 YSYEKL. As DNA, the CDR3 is TGCGCCAGCAGCCAAGATAGCGGGGGGCTAAAGACCCAGCAGTACTTC. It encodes CASSQDSGGLKTQQYF.

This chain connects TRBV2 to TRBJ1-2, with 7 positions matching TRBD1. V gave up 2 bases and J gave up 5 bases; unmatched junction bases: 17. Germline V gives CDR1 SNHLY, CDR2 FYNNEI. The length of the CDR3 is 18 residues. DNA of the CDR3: TGTGCCAGCAGTGAATGGCGGACAGGCCTTGTAGGCCGTTATGGCTACACCTTC. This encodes CASSEWRTGLVGRYGYTF. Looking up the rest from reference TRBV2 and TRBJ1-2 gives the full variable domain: EPEVTQTPSHQVTQMGQEVILRCVPISNHLYFYWYRQILGQKVEFLVSFYNNEISEKSEIFDDQFSVERPDGSNFTLKIRSTKLEDSAMYFCASSEWRTGLVGRYGYTFGSGTRLTVV.

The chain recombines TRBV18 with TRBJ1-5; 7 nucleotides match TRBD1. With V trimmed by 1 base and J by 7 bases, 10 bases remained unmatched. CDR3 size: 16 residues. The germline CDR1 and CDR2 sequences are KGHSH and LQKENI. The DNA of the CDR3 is TGTGCCAGCTCACCACTCGCCTGGCAGGGGGACCAGCCCCAGCATTTT. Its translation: CASSPLAWQGDQPQHF.

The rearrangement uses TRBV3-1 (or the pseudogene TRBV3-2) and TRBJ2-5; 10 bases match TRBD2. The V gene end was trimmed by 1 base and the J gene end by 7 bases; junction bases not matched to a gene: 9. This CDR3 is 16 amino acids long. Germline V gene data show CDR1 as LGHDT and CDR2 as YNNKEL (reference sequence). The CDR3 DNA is TGTGCCAGCAGCCAAGCCGCTAGCGGGGGCCCGGGGACCCAGTACTTC. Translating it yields CASSQAASGGPGTQYF.

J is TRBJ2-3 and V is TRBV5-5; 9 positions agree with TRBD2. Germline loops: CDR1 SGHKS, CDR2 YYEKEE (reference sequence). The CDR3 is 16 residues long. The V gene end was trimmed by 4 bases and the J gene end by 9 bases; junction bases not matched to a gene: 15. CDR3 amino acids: CASSRFVGGGALTQYF. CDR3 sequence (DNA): TGTGCCAGCAGCCGCTTTGTGGGCGGGGGGGCCTTGACGCAGTATTTT. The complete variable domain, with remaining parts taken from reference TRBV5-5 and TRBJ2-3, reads DAGVTQSPTHLIKTRGQQVTLRCSPISGHKSVSWYQQVLGQGPQFIFQYYEKEERGRGNFPDRFSARQFPNYSSELNVNALLLGDSALYLCASSRFVGGGALTQYFGPGTRLTVL.

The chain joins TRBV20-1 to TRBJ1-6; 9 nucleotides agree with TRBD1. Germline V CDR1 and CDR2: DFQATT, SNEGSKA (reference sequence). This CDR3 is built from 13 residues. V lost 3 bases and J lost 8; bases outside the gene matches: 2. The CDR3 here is CSASWTGDSPLHF. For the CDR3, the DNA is TGCAGTGCTAGTTGGACAGGGGATTCACCCCTCCACTTT.

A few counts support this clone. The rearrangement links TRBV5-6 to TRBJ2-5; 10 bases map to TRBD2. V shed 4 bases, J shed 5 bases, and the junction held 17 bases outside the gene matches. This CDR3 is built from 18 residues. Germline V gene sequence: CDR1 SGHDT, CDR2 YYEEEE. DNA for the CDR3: TGTGCCAGCAGCGGCAAGGGGCCAGCGGGGGGGCCGAGGGAGACCCAGTACTTC. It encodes CASSGKGPAGGPRETQYF. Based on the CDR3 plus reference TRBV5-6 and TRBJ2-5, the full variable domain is DAGVTQSPTHLIKTRGQQVTLRCSPKSGHDTVSWYQQALGQGPQFIFQYYEEEERQRGNFPDRFSGHQFPNYSSELNVNALLLGDSALYLCASSGKGPAGGPRETQYFGPGTRLLVL.

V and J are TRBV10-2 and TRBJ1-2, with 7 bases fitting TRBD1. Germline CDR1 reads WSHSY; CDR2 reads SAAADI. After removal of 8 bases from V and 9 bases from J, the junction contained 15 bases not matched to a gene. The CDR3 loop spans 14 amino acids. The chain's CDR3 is CASATGTDSMRYTF. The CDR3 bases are TGCGCCAGCGCGACCGGGACAGACAGCATGCGCTACACCTTC.

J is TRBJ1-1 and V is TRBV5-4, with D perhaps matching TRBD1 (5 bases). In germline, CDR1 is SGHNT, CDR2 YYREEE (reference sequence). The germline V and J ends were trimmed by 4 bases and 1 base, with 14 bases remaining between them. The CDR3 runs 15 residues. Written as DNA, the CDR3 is TGTGCCAGCAGCCTCGGACCCACAGGGAACACTGAAGCTTTCTTT. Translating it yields CASSLGPTGNTEAFF.

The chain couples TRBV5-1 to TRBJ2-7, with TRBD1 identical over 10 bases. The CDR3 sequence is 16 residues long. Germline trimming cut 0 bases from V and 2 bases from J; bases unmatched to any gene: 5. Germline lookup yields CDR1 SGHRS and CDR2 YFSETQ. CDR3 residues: CASSLGVTGGAYEQYF. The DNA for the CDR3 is TGCGCCAGCAGCTTGGGAGTGACAGGGGGCGCCTACGAGCAGTACTTC.

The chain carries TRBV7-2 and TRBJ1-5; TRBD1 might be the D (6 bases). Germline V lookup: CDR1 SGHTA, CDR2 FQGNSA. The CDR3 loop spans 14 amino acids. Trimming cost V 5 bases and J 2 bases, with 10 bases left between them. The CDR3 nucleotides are TGTGCCAGCAGCCCTCCAGGGGGCAATCAGCCCCAGCATTTT. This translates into CASSPPGGNQPQHF. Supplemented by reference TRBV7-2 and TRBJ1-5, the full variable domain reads GAGVSQSPSNKVTEKGKDVELRCDPISGHTALYWYRQSLGQGLEFLIYFQGNSAPDKSGLPSDRFSAERTGGSVSTLTIQRTQQEDSAVYLCASSPPGGNQPQHFGDGTRLSIL.

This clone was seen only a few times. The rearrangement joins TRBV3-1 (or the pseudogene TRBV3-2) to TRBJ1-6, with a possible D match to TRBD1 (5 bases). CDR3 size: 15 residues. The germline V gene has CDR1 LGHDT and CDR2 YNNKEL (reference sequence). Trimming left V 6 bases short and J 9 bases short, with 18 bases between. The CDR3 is CASSHRTFGGSPLHF. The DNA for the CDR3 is TGTGCCAGCAGTCACAGGACCTTTGGTGGTTCACCCCTCCACTTT.

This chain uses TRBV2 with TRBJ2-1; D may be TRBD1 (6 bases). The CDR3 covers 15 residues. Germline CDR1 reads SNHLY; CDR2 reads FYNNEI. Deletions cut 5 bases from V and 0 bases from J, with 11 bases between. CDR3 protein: CASSIGQSSYNEQFF. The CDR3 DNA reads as TGTGCCAGCAGTATCGGACAGAGCTCCTACAATGAGCAGTTCTTC.

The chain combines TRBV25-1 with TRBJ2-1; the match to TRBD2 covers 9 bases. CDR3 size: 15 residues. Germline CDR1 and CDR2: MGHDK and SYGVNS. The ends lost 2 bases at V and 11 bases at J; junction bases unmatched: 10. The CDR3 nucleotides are TGTGCCAGCAGTGAACTCCCGATAGCGGGGGCCAAGCAGTTCTTC. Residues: CASSELPIAGAKQFF.